This T cell receptor (beta chain) comes out of a study of blood T cells in healthy people across ages. General study points: Estimated diversity that came from one million T cells was considered an underestimate. Unsorted PBMCs ruled out conclusive naive versus antigen-experienced comparison.

A second roughly 7 to 12 cycle PCR used barcoded and J-beta primers. TCRdb processed the 5' RACE reads anew with MiXCR; each CDR3 protein has one entry. The sample records some 1 million distinct CDR3 sequences, 45% being singletons. V trimming: 4 bases; J trimming: 8 bases; junction bases outside the gene matches: 8. Germline V lookup: CDR1 KGHDR, CDR2 SFDVKD. The CDR3 has 14 amino acids. Healthy Caucasian individuals from Russia aged about 6 to 95 were enrolled as donors. In the case of this clonotype: Its antigen remains unidentified.

This sequence originates from a woman aged 55 to 70 in good health. The rearrangement joins TRBV24-1 to TRBJ1-2; TRBD1 matches at 8 bases. Material: blood. CDR3 residues: CATSDTDRGVGYTF. For the CDR3, the DNA is TGTGCCACCAGTGACACTGACAGGGGCGTCGGCTACACCTTC.